This T cell receptor beta chain was documented in a study of T-cell reconstitution after alpha-beta-depleted transplantation in children. With regard to this clonotype: Its antigen is unknown. Just one base apart from a much larger clone, this may be a read error.

This CDR3 has 14 residues. This sample's TCRbeta library carried unique molecular identifier barcodes. TCRdb used MiXCR to reprocess the PCR reads, holding one entry per CDR3 protein. The sample contains over 200,000 distinct CDR3 sequences, more than 15% of which appear only once. Points from the study as a whole: TCRbeta diversity was high at day 60 in some patients (a result of surviving recipient T cells and thymic progenitors). One year after transplant, T-cell counts and diversity came mostly from newly produced T cells. Reported findings indicate that, about two months after transplant, alpha-beta T cells came from several hundred expanded clones, which were derived from non-depleted graft cells.

The TCR sequence derives from a male patient between 2 and 15 years old who had a stem cell transplant for acute lymphoblastic leukemia, so the T cells may come from the graft donor. This sequence joins TRBV12-3 or TRBV12-4 and TRBJ1-1; D is unclear. Specimen: PBMCs, mostly from graft donor cells, collected 360 days after TCRalphabeta/CD19-depleted stem cell transplant. For the CDR3, the DNA is TGTGCCTGCAGTTTGCCAGCCCTGAACACTGAAGCTTTCTTT. It codes for CACSLPALNTEAFF.